A selection of T cell receptor beta chains follows, all from one sample in a study of blood T cell repertoires in COVID-19. Clones were sequenced by immunoSEQ multiplex PCR, and TCRdb holds only the in-frame ones, with some missing. The sample lists 45,000 to 60,000 clones, roughly 84% occurring once. The sample was peripheral blood. The receptor source for this set is a man older than 75 with COVID-19, enrolled during active disease. Each CDR3 is given with its conserved first and last residue. Size tells how often a clone was seen (once, few, many) or the class of an expanded clone, and some rows leave it out.

cdr3_aa: CASSYSGLSNEQFF
cdr3_length: 14
v_call: TRBV6-6
clone_size: .

cdr3_aa: CASSQETGRWTEAFF
cdr3_length: 15
v_call: TRBV4-3
clone_size: .

cdr3_aa: CASSLESTLGNTIYF
cdr3_length: 15
v_call: TRBV11-2
clone_size: large

cdr3_aa: CASSIKGQKGETQYF
cdr3_length: 15
v_call: TRBV19
clone_size: .

cdr3_aa: CATSDFGETEAFF
cdr3_length: 13
v_call: TRBV24-1
clone_size: few

cdr3_aa: CASSEERGGAPGELFF
cdr3_length: 16
v_call: TRBV6-1
clone_size: few

cdr3_aa: CASSRTGLNTEAFF
cdr3_length: 14
v_call: TRBV5-1
clone_size: .

cdr3_aa: CASSSVAGGSTDTQYF
cdr3_length: 16
v_call: TRBV5-1
clone_size: .

cdr3_aa: CASSRTGGAKNIQYF
cdr3_length: 15
v_call: TRBV6-2/TRBV6-3
clone_size: .

cdr3_aa: CASSQGNGGGYTF
cdr3_length: 13
v_call: TRBV3-1/TRBV3-2
clone_size: .